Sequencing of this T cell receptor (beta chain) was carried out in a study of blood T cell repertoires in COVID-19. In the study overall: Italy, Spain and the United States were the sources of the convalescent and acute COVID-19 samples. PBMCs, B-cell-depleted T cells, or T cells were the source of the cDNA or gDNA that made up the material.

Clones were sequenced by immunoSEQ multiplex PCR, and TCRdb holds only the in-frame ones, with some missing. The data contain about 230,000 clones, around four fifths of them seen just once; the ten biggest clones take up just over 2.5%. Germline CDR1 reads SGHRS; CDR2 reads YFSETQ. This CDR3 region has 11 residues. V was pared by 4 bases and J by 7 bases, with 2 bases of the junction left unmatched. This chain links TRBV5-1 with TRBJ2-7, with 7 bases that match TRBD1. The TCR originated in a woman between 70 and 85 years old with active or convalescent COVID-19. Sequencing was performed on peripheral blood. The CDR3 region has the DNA TGCGCCAGCAGCCAGGGGGATGAGCAGTACTTC. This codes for CASSQGDEQYF.